This is a list of T cell receptor beta chains from one sample in a study of cytomegalovirus exposure and HLA in healthy donors. Sequenced by immunoSEQ multiplex PCR; TCRdb stores in-frame clones only, minus some. The sample table includes some 110,000 clones. The sequencing sample was made of PBMCs. These receptors originate from a man aged 35 to 55 in good health and CMV-seropositive. Each CDR3 is given with its conserved first and last residue. D genes are given only for firm matches.

d_gene | j_gene | v_gene | CDR3aa | CDR3nt
- | TRBJ2-6 | TRBV9 | CASSVGGTGANVLTF | TGTGCCAGCAGCGTAGGCGGAACTGGGGCCAACGTCCTGACTTTC
TRBD2 | TRBJ2-7 | TRBV6-6 | CASRPGTSGSYEQYF | TGTGCCAGCAGGCCTGGGACTAGCGGGTCCTACGAGCAGTACTTC
TRBD2 | TRBJ2-1 | TRBV6-1 | CASSGPGREEVDEQFF | TGTGCCAGCAGTGGCCCCGGTCGGGAGGAAGTTGATGAGCAGTTCTTC
- | TRBJ1-1 | TRBV4-3 | CASSPWKGVGAEAFF | TGCGCCAGCAGCCCCTGGAAGGGGGTAGGAGCTGAAGCTTTCTTT
- | TRBJ2-5 | TRBV7-9 | CASSPYGVPGEQYF | TGTGCCAGCAGCCCCTACGGGGTACCAGGGGAGCAGTACTTC
TRBD2 | TRBJ2-7 | TRBV5-4 | CASSSDSGRALQYF | TGTGCCAGCAGCTCAGATAGCGGGAGGGCCTTGCAGTACTTC
- | TRBJ1-5 | TRBV7-6 | CASSFSSNQPQHF | TGTGCCAGCAGCTTCTCGAGCAATCAGCCCCAGCATTTT
- | TRBJ2-3 | TRBV7-8 | CASSLESGVGYF | TGTGCCAGCAGCTTAGAGTCGGGAGTGGGGTATTTT
- | TRBJ2-5 | TRBV28 | CASSRLSPGSGRTQYF | TGTGCCAGCAGTCGCTTAAGTCCGGGATCTGGAAGGACCCAGTACTTC
- | TRBJ2-7 | TRBV19 | CASSIGGGLSHEQYF | TGTGCCAGTAGTATAGGGGGGGGGCTCTCCCACGAGCAGTACTTC
- | TRBJ2-1 | TRBV13 | CASSTSRSYNEQFF | TGTGCCAGCAGCACTAGTCGGTCCTACAATGAGCAGTTCTTC
TRBD2 | TRBJ2-5 | TRBV5-4 | CASSRTSGAYQETQYF | TGTGCCAGCAGCCGGACTAGCGGGGCGTACCAAGAGACCCAGTACTTC
- | TRBJ1-5 | TRBV15 | CATSRGGGQPQHF | TGTGCCACCAGCAGAGGAGGAGGTCAGCCCCAGCATTTT
- | TRBJ2-2 | TRBV9 | CASRGSGANTGELFF | TGTGCCAGCAGAGGTAGCGGAGCAAACACCGGGGAGCTGTTTTTT
- | TRBJ1-5 | TRBV19 | CASSIGGSNQPQHF | TGTGCCAGTAGTATCGGGGGGAGCAATCAGCCCCAGCATTTT
TRBD1 | TRBJ2-7 | TRBV5-1 | CASGLQGVTYEQYF | TGCGCCTCAGGGCTGCAGGGGGTCACCTACGAGCAGTACTTC
- | TRBJ2-1 | TRBV29-1 | CSVTTGAYNEQFF | TGCAGCGTAACAACCGGGGCCTACAATGAGCAGTTCTTC
TRBD1 | TRBJ2-3 | TRBV27 | CASSLTGGPTDTQYF | TGTGCCAGCAGTTTAACAGGGGGCCCCACAGATACGCAGTATTTT
TRBD1 | TRBJ1-1 | TRBV30 | CAQGQGKNTEAFF | TGTGCCCAAGGACAGGGGAAGAACACTGAAGCTTTCTTT
- | TRBJ1-4 | TRBV7-9 | CASRPPGGGEKLFF | TGTGCCAGCAGGCCACCGGGGGGAGGAGAAAAACTGTTTTTT
- | TRBJ2-2 | TRBV27 | CASSISGWGELFF | TGTGCCAGCAGTATCAGCGGGTGGGGGGAGCTGTTTTTT
- | TRBJ1-1 | TRBV18 | CASSPLTGDTEAFF | TGTGCCAGCTCACCTCTGACGGGAGACACTGAAGCTTTCTTT
TRBD1 | TRBJ2-7 | TRBV11-2 | CASSLTQDRAEQYF | TGTGCCAGCAGCTTAACCCAAGACAGGGCCGAGCAGTACTTC
TRBD2 | TRBJ2-5 | TRBV11-2 | CASSFNGGEETQYF | TGTGCCAGCAGCTTTAACGGGGGGGAAGAGACCCAGTACTTC
TRBD2 | TRBJ2-7 | TRBV7-2 | CASSFAAGGASYEQYF | TGTGCCAGCAGCTTTGCTGCGGGAGGGGCGTCCTACGAGCAGTACTTC
- | TRBJ2-1 | TRBV13 | CASSLVAGTNNEQFF | TGTGCCAGCAGCTTAGTCGCAGGTACCAACAATGAGCAGTTCTTC
- | TRBJ2-3 | TRBV7-6 | CASSSRVEVDTQYF | TGTGCCAGCAGCTCCCGTGTAGAGGTAGATACGCAGTATTTT
- | TRBJ1-6 | TRBV4-1 | CASSQDYGVGSPLHF | TGCGCCAGCAGCCAAGATTACGGGGTGGGTTCACCCCTCCACTTT
TRBD1 | TRBJ2-3 | TRBV27 | CASSIVTGGDTQYF | TGTGCCAGCAGTATAGTCACAGGGGGGGATACGCAGTATTTT
- | TRBJ1-1 | TRBV11-1 | CASSPRMNTEAFF | TGTGCCAGCAGCCCTCGTATGAACACTGAAGCTTTCTTT
TRBD1 | TRBJ1-2 | TRBV15 | CATSEGTGSYGYTF | TGTGCCACCAGCGAAGGGACAGGGAGCTATGGCTACACCTTC
TRBD2 | TRBJ2-7 | TRBV5-6 | CASSFGLAGNEQYF | TGTGCCAGCAGCTTCGGACTAGCCGGGAACGAGCAGTACTTC
- | TRBJ2-7 | TRBV5-1 | CASSLVGDRSYEQYF | TGCGCCAGCAGCTTGGTAGGGGATCGCTCCTACGAGCAGTACTTC
- | TRBJ2-7 | TRBV7-2 | CASSPSGKSYEQYF | TGTGCCAGCAGCCCGTCGGGAAAATCCTACGAGCAGTACTTC
- | TRBJ2-7 | TRBV2 | CASSEDYHEQYF | TGTGCCAGCAGTGAGGACTACCACGAGCAGTACTTC
- | TRBJ2-2 | TRBV11-2 | CASSLYGQDKNTGELFF | TGTGCCAGCAGCTTATATGGCCAGGACAAGAACACCGGGGAGCTGTTTTTT
TRBD2 | TRBJ2-1 | TRBV29-1 | CSVDPSGTYNEQFF | TGCAGCGTTGACCCTAGCGGCACCTACAATGAGCAGTTCTTC
- | TRBJ2-7 | TRBV29-1 | CSVLNPLTAYEQYF | TGCAGCGTTCTTAACCCCCTGACTGCCTACGAGCAGTACTTC
- | TRBJ2-5 | TRBV6-6 | CASSYSQGQETQYF | TGTGCCAGCAGTTACTCCCAGGGGCAGGAGACCCAGTACTTC
- | TRBJ1-4 | TRBV5-4 | CASSFIETSEGDINEKLFF | TGTGCCAGCAGCTTCATCGAAACTTCCGAGGGCGACATTAATGAAAAACTGTTTTTT
- | TRBJ2-7 | TRBV7-2 | CASSLGPVVNHEQYF | TGTGCCAGCAGCTTAGGGCCCGTTGTGAACCACGAGCAGTACTTC
TRBD2 | TRBJ2-7 | TRBV27 | CASSLWASGIYEQYF | TGTGCCAGCAGTTTATGGGCTAGCGGGATCTACGAGCAGTACTTC
TRBD2 | TRBJ2-7 | TRBV14 | CASSLPGLASYEQYF | TGTGCCAGCAGCCTGCCGGGACTAGCGTCCTACGAGCAGTACTTC
- | TRBJ2-1 | TRBV5-6 | CASSLSPEVYNEQFF | TGTGCCAGCAGCTTATCCCCGGAGGTCTACAATGAGCAGTTCTTC
TRBD1 | TRBJ1-4 | TRBV4-1 | CASSHLPGQGPNGEKLFF | TGCGCCAGCAGCCACTTACCGGGACAGGGTCCCAATGGTGAAAAACTGTTTTTT
TRBD2 | TRBJ2-7 | TRBV6-6 | CASSYTSGGGEQYF | TGTGCCAGCAGTTACACTAGCGGGGGAGGAGAGCAGTACTTC
TRBD2 | TRBJ2-7 | TRBV27 | CASSREGLGYEQYF | TGTGCCAGCAGCAGGGAGGGCCTAGGGTACGAGCAGTACTTC
- | TRBJ2-2 | TRBV28 | CASGVAGELFF | TGTGCCTCGGGGGTGGCCGGGGAGCTGTTTTTT
- | TRBJ2-1 | TRBV28 | CASSFGPVNEQFF | TGTGCCAGCAGTTTTGGCCCAGTGAATGAGCAGTTCTTC
TRBD2 | TRBJ2-7 | TRBV4-1 | CASSPRESGTYEQYF | TGCGCCAGCAGCCCGCGGGAGTCGGGGACCTACGAGCAGTACTTC
- | TRBJ1-1 | TRBV2 | CASSAGNLNTEAFF | TGTGCCAGCAGTGCGGGGAATCTGAACACTGAAGCTTTCTTT
- | TRBJ1-1 | TRBV5-8 | CASSFRQAGNTEAFF | TGTGCCAGCAGCTTTCGACAGGCTGGAAACACTGAAGCTTTCTTT
TRBD2 | TRBJ2-1 | TRBV7-3 | CASSSGLAGGREQFF | TGTGCCAGCAGCTCAGGACTAGCGGGAGGGAGGGAGCAGTTCTTC
- | TRBJ1-1 | TRBV11-1 | CASSRGGNTEAFF | TGTGCCAGCAGCCGCGGGGGGAACACTGAAGCTTTCTTT